This is a list of T cell receptor beta chains from one sample in a study of blood T cell repertoires in COVID-19. TCRdb keeps only in-frame clones here, not all; method: immunoSEQ multiplex PCR. The sample has tens of thousands of clones, around 83% seen once; the top ten hold 25% to 30%. Sequenced input: peripheral blood. These receptors originate from a man aged 65-85 years with acute or convalescent COVID-19. The CDR3 runs from the conserved cysteine through the conserved F or W. D genes are given only for firm matches. For some rows the clone size is stated as once, few or many, or as a class when expanded; others skip it.

d_call: TRBD1; clone_size: few; v_call: TRBV14; j_call: TRBJ1-1; cdr3_aa: CASSQGQGSTEAFF; cdr3_nt: TGTGCCAGCAGCCAAGGACAGGGAAGCACTGAAGCTTTCTTT
d_call: .; clone_size: .; v_call: TRBV6-5; j_call: TRBJ1-1; cdr3_aa: CASSYGYRVYTEAFF; cdr3_nt: TGTGCCAGCAGTTACGGGTACAGGGTATACACTGAAGCTTTCTTT
d_call: TRBD1; clone_size: .; v_call: TRBV28; j_call: TRBJ1-5; cdr3_aa: CASNKRGQGNQPQHF; cdr3_nt: TGTGCCAGCAATAAAAGGGGACAGGGCAATCAGCCCCAGCATTTT
d_call: TRBD1; clone_size: .; v_call: TRBV19; j_call: TRBJ1-5; cdr3_aa: CASSLRDRDPPQHF; cdr3_nt: TGTGCCAGTAGCCTGAGGGACAGAGACCCGCCCCAGCATTTT
d_call: TRBD2; clone_size: .; v_call: TRBV9; j_call: TRBJ2-7; cdr3_aa: CASSPASGPYEQYF; cdr3_nt: TGTGCCAGCAGCCCCGCTAGCGGCCCCTACGAGCAGTACTTC
d_call: TRBD2; clone_size: .; v_call: TRBV4-1; j_call: TRBJ2-1; cdr3_aa: CASSPGLGMPNEQFF; cdr3_nt: TGCGCCAGCAGCCCGGGACTAGGGATGCCGAATGAGCAGTTCTTC
d_call: .; clone_size: .; v_call: TRBV10-3; j_call: TRBJ1-1; cdr3_aa: CAISDVGSLAFF; cdr3_nt: TGTGCCATCAGTGACGTTGGGAGTTTAGCTTTCTTT
d_call: .; clone_size: .; v_call: TRBV3-1/TRBV3-2; j_call: TRBJ2-1; cdr3_aa: CASSPQGQSGNEQFF; cdr3_nt: TGTGCCAGCAGCCCACAGGGTCAGAGTGGGAATGAGCAGTTCTTC
d_call: TRBD1; clone_size: once; v_call: TRBV15; j_call: TRBJ1-5; cdr3_aa: CATSRVGQGVNNQPQHF; cdr3_nt: TGTGCCACCAGCAGAGTTGGACAGGGGGTGAACAATCAGCCCCAGCATTTT
d_call: .; clone_size: .; v_call: TRBV28; j_call: TRBJ2-6; cdr3_aa: CASSPPHGRAGANVLTF; cdr3_nt: TGTGCCAGCAGCCCCCCCCACGGCAGGGCCGGGGCCAACGTCCTGACTTTC
d_call: .; clone_size: .; v_call: TRBV28; j_call: TRBJ1-2; cdr3_aa: CASKTGALTWGYTF; cdr3_nt: TGTGCCAGCAAAACTGGAGCCCTCACTTGGGGCTACACCTTC
d_call: TRBD1; clone_size: .; v_call: TRBV4-2; j_call: TRBJ2-2; cdr3_aa: CASSQAGQGANTGELFF; cdr3_nt: TGTGCCAGCAGCCAAGCGGGACAGGGGGCGAACACCGGGGAGCTGTTTTTT
d_call: .; clone_size: .; v_call: TRBV5-1; j_call: TRBJ2-2; cdr3_aa: CASSLYQGKTGELFF; cdr3_nt: TGCGCCAGCAGCTTGTACCAGGGGAAAACCGGGGAGCTGTTTTTT
d_call: .; clone_size: .; v_call: TRBV7-8; j_call: TRBJ1-1; cdr3_aa: CASSLVLGGNTEAFF; cdr3_nt: TGTGCCAGCAGCTTAGTTCTCGGAGGGAACACTGAAGCTTTCTTT
d_call: TRBD1; clone_size: few; v_call: TRBV10-1; j_call: TRBJ1-1; cdr3_aa: CASRRDRDTEAFF; cdr3_nt: TGCGCCAGCAGGAGAGACAGGGATACTGAAGCTTTCTTT
d_call: .; clone_size: .; v_call: TRBV4-1; j_call: TRBJ1-2; cdr3_aa: CASSQGPPLAYTF; cdr3_nt: TGCGCCAGCAGCCAAGGTCCTCCGTTAGCCTACACCTTC
d_call: .; clone_size: few; v_call: TRBV5-6; j_call: TRBJ2-7; cdr3_aa: CASTNRDYEQYF; cdr3_nt: TGTGCCAGCACCAACAGGGACTACGAGCAGTACTTC
d_call: .; clone_size: .; v_call: TRBV18; j_call: TRBJ1-2; cdr3_aa: CASSRPQGVDGYTF; cdr3_nt: TGTGCCAGCTCACGTCCACAGGGAGTCGATGGCTACACCTTC
d_call: .; clone_size: once; v_call: TRBV19; j_call: TRBJ1-5; cdr3_aa: CASAGYNQPQHF; cdr3_nt: TGTGCTAGTGCGGGATACAATCAGCCCCAGCATTTT
d_call: .; clone_size: .; v_call: TRBV6-4; j_call: TRBJ2-3; cdr3_aa: CASSPETAGADTQYF; cdr3_nt: TGTGCCAGCAGTCCCGAAACCGCCGGGGCAGATACGCAGTATTTT
d_call: .; clone_size: .; v_call: TRBV27; j_call: TRBJ1-2; cdr3_aa: CASSSSGSVTYGYTF; cdr3_nt: TGTGCCAGCAGTTCATCGGGCAGTGTGACCTATGGCTACACCTTC
d_call: .; clone_size: .; v_call: TRBV6-5; j_call: TRBJ2-7; cdr3_aa: CGTVGSYEQYF; cdr3_nt: TGTGGTACAGTAGGCTCCTACGAGCAGTACTTC
d_call: TRBD1; clone_size: .; v_call: TRBV24-1; j_call: TRBJ2-1; cdr3_aa: CATSGSDRGGGDEQFF; cdr3_nt: TGTGCCACCAGTGGCAGTGACAGGGGGGGTGGGGATGAGCAGTTCTTC
d_call: TRBD1; clone_size: .; v_call: TRBV15; j_call: TRBJ2-7; cdr3_aa: CATSRRQGSYEQYF; cdr3_nt: TGTGCCACCAGCCGACGACAGGGATCCTACGAGCAGTACTTC
d_call: .; clone_size: .; v_call: TRBV6-2/TRBV6-3; j_call: TRBJ1-5; cdr3_aa: CASSWTLQVNQPQHF; cdr3_nt: TGTGCCAGCAGTTGGACACTACAGGTTAATCAGCCCCAGCATTTT
d_call: .; clone_size: .; v_call: TRBV20-1; j_call: TRBJ1-2; cdr3_aa: CSAPVTEGYTF; cdr3_nt: TGCAGTGCCCCGGTAACCGAGGGCTACACCTTC
d_call: TRBD1; clone_size: .; v_call: TRBV13; j_call: TRBJ2-2; cdr3_aa: CASSLDRGTGELFF; cdr3_nt: TGTGCCAGCAGCTTGGACAGGGGCACCGGGGAGCTGTTTTTT
d_call: .; clone_size: .; v_call: TRBV11-2; j_call: TRBJ1-2; cdr3_aa: CASSLVRTPHYGYTF; cdr3_nt: TGTGCCAGCAGCTTAGTTCGGACTCCCCACTATGGCTACACCTTC
d_call: TRBD1; clone_size: few; v_call: TRBV27; j_call: TRBJ2-7; cdr3_aa: CASSLSTGELYEQYF; cdr3_nt: TGTGCCAGCAGTTTATCGACAGGGGAACTCTACGAGCAGTACTTC
d_call: .; clone_size: .; v_call: TRBV29-1; j_call: TRBJ2-7; cdr3_aa: CSVPGIAYEQYF; cdr3_nt: TGCAGCGTGCCAGGGATCGCATACGAGCAGTACTTC
d_call: .; clone_size: .; v_call: TRBV13; j_call: TRBJ1-4; cdr3_aa: CASSVGGAIEKLFF; cdr3_nt: TGTGCCAGCAGCGTAGGTGGGGCCATCGAAAAACTGTTTTTT
d_call: .; clone_size: .; v_call: TRBV18; j_call: TRBJ1-6; cdr3_aa: CASSPRSDSPLHF; cdr3_nt: TGTGCCAGCTCACCACGGTCAGATTCACCCCTCCACTTT
d_call: .; clone_size: .; v_call: TRBV7-9; j_call: TRBJ1-5; cdr3_aa: CASSLSLNQPQHF; cdr3_nt: TGTGCCAGCAGCTTATCTCTTAATCAGCCCCAGCATTTT
d_call: TRBD1; clone_size: .; v_call: TRBV7-7; j_call: TRBJ2-5; cdr3_aa: CASSSGTGIQETQYF; cdr3_nt: TGTGCCAGCAGTTCCGGGACAGGGATCCAAGAGACCCAGTACTTC
d_call: .; clone_size: once; v_call: TRBV30; j_call: TRBJ1-5; cdr3_aa: CAWSGTPNQPQHF; cdr3_nt: TGTGCCTGGAGTGGGACTCCAAATCAGCCCCAGCATTTT
d_call: TRBD1; clone_size: .; v_call: TRBV6-5; j_call: TRBJ1-6; cdr3_aa: CASSFGTANSPLHF; cdr3_nt: TGTGCCAGCAGTTTTGGGACAGCTAATTCACCCCTCCACTTT
d_call: .; clone_size: .; v_call: TRBV6-5; j_call: TRBJ1-2; cdr3_aa: CASTRGEDYGYTF; cdr3_nt: TGTGCCAGCACCCGGGGGGAGGACTATGGCTACACCTTC
d_call: TRBD1; clone_size: .; v_call: TRBV7-3; j_call: TRBJ2-1; cdr3_aa: CASSPRQGGDEQFF; cdr3_nt: TGTGCCAGCAGCCCGCGACAGGGTGGGGATGAGCAGTTCTTC
d_call: TRBD1; clone_size: .; v_call: TRBV25-1; j_call: TRBJ2-2; cdr3_aa: CASSEYITGGNTGELFF; cdr3_nt: TGTGCCAGCAGTGAATATATAACAGGGGGCAACACCGGGGAGCTGTTTTTT
d_call: .; clone_size: .; v_call: TRBV5-1; j_call: TRBJ2-5; cdr3_aa: CASSTDEVETQYF; cdr3_nt: TGCGCCAGCAGCACTGACGAGGTAGAGACCCAGTACTTC
d_call: TRBD2; clone_size: few; v_call: TRBV29-1; j_call: TRBJ2-1; cdr3_aa: CSAASGFDEQFF; cdr3_nt: TGCAGCGCGGCTAGCGGGTTCGATGAGCAGTTCTTC
d_call: TRBD1; clone_size: .; v_call: TRBV19; j_call: TRBJ1-5; cdr3_aa: CASKQTGDNQPQHF; cdr3_nt: TGTGCCAGTAAACAGACAGGGGACAATCAGCCCCAGCATTTT
d_call: TRBD2; clone_size: .; v_call: TRBV25-1; j_call: TRBJ2-3; cdr3_aa: CASSELTSGGLTDTQYF; cdr3_nt: TGTGCCAGCAGTGAATTAACTAGCGGGGGACTCACAGATACGCAGTATTTT
d_call: TRBD2; clone_size: .; v_call: TRBV7-9; j_call: TRBJ2-1; cdr3_aa: CASSLAGTSGSYNEQFF; cdr3_nt: TGTGCCAGCAGCTTAGCGGGGACTAGCGGCTCCTACAATGAGCAGTTCTTC
d_call: .; clone_size: .; v_call: TRBV15; j_call: TRBJ2-1; cdr3_aa: CATLGLASNEQFF; cdr3_nt: TGTGCCACCCTGGGGCTAGCGTCCAATGAGCAGTTCTTC
d_call: .; clone_size: .; v_call: TRBV12-3/TRBV12-4; j_call: TRBJ2-1; cdr3_aa: CASSSRYNEQFF; cdr3_nt: TGTGCCAGCAGTTCCCGGTACAATGAGCAGTTCTTC
d_call: TRBD2; clone_size: .; v_call: TRBV7-8; j_call: TRBJ2-1; cdr3_aa: CASSPGLAGVSSYNEQFF; cdr3_nt: TGTGCCAGCAGCCCGGGACTAGCGGGAGTCAGCTCCTACAATGAGCAGTTCTTC
d_call: .; clone_size: .; v_call: TRBV2; j_call: TRBJ1-5; cdr3_aa: CASSETARPRGDQPQHF; cdr3_nt: TGTGCCAGCAGTGAAACGGCGAGACCTCGAGGCGATCAGCCCCAGCATTTT
d_call: TRBD2; clone_size: few; v_call: TRBV5-6; j_call: TRBJ2-2; cdr3_aa: CASSTGLAGVVGELFF; cdr3_nt: TGTGCCAGCAGCACCGGACTAGCGGGAGTTGTCGGGGAGCTGTTTTTT
d_call: .; clone_size: .; v_call: TRBV24-1; j_call: TRBJ2-3; cdr3_aa: CASSEGGGTDTQYF; cdr3_nt: TGTGCCTCGTCGGAAGGCGGCGGCACAGATACGCAGTATTTT
d_call: .; clone_size: .; v_call: TRBV19; j_call: TRBJ2-7; cdr3_aa: CASSTSRTTQEQYF; cdr3_nt: TGTGCCAGTAGTACCTCCCGGACTACTCAAGAGCAGTACTTC
d_call: .; clone_size: .; v_call: TRBV3-1/TRBV3-2; j_call: TRBJ1-1; cdr3_aa: CASSQDAGPAFF; cdr3_nt: TGTGCCAGCAGCCAAGATGCGGGGCCAGCTTTCTTT
d_call: TRBD1; clone_size: .; v_call: TRBV19; j_call: TRBJ1-2; cdr3_aa: CASSPRDRVYGYTF; cdr3_nt: TGTGCCAGTAGTCCCCGGGACAGGGTCTATGGCTACACCTTC
d_call: TRBD1; clone_size: .; v_call: TRBV28; j_call: TRBJ2-1; cdr3_aa: CASSSSDRDDEQFF; cdr3_nt: TGTGCCAGCAGTTCATCGGACAGGGATGATGAGCAGTTCTTC